This T cell receptor beta chain is drawn from a study of blood T cells in healthy people across ages. Broader study findings: Versus aged donors, long-lived donors had higher diversity and more naive CD4+ cells.

Alongside a J-beta primer mix, a sample-barcoded 5' primer served in a second PCR lasting 7 to 11 cycles. TCRdb fed the 5' RACE reads into MiXCR, producing one record per CDR3 protein. Among roughly 1,100,000 distinct CDR3 sequences, 20% to 25% were seen once, and the ten largest hold less than 0.85%. Turning to this clonotype: Its antigen remains unidentified.

The CDR3 has 14 amino acids. Germline assignment: CDR1 KGHDR and CDR2 SFDVKD. J gave up 5 bases and V 3 bases, and 3 bases lay outside the gene matches. The same data also went into a second study, on T cells of mothers and their children. That work adds: The effect of thymic selection on TCR recombination output is similar between related and unrelated pairs.

Sequencing input: blood. The clonotype originates from a girl aged 2 to 10 in good health. The V call is TRBV24-1, the J call TRBJ2-3; 8 bases map to TRBD2. The CDR3 protein is CATSDRSGIDTQYF. The CDR3 nucleotides are TGTGCCACCAGTGATCGTAGCGGGATAGATACGCAGTATTTT.